The 9 T cell receptor beta chains presented below share a single source sample, sequenced in a study of blood T cell repertoires in COVID-19. This table comes from immunoSEQ multiplex PCR, and its TCRdb copy is limited to in-frame clones, with some not included. In the table there are tens of thousands of clones, just over 85% of which are singletons. Source material: peripheral blood. These receptors came from a woman aged 55-70 years with COVID-19, enrolled during active disease.

The chain recombines TRBV28 with TRBJ2-7, with TRBD2 as a possible D gene (6 bases). Deletions cut 2 bases from V and 3 bases from J, with 14 bases between. The CDR3 is 15 residues long. Per the germline V gene, CDR1 is MDHEN and CDR2 is SYDVKM. The CDR3 protein is CASSLGTGEIYEQYF. The CDR3 DNA sequence: TGTGCCAGCAGTTTAGGTACGGGAGAAATCTACGAGCAGTACTTC.

J is TRBJ1-5 and V is TRBV7-2; no firm D call. Trimming pared 5 bases from V and 0 bases from J, leaving 17 bases between. The CDR3 covers 17 residues. Germline V lookup: CDR1 SGHTA, CDR2 FQGNSA. CDR3 DNA sequence: TGTGCCAGCAGCCCAGGAGGCCACCTCTATAGCAATCAGCCCCAGCATTTT. Amino acid sequence: CASSPGGHLYSNQPQHF.

The genes are TRBV6-2 or TRBV6-3 and TRBJ1-5, with D perhaps matching TRBD1 (5 bases). The CDR3 sequence is 15 residues long. The germline CDR1 and CDR2 sequences are MNHEY and SVGEGT. Trimming stripped 2 bases from V and 11 bases from J, with 19 bases between. The CDR3 region has the DNA TGTGCCAGCAGTTACCCCAGACAGCCCGAACCCACCCAGCATTTT. Its protein product is CASSYPRQPEPTQHF.

This clone showed up just once. The J gene is TRBJ1-1, the V gene TRBV6-5; D is possibly TRBD1 (5 bases). CDR3 length: 11 residues. The germline V and J ends were trimmed by 3 bases and 9 bases, with 8 bases remaining between them. Germline V gives CDR1 MNHEY, CDR2 SVGAGI. The CDR3 loop is CASSYGGKAFF. For the CDR3, the DNA is TGTGCCAGCAGTTATGGGGGGAAAGCTTTCTTT.

The chain uses TRBV19 and TRBJ1-1; TRBD1 aligns across 10 bases. V gave up 0 bases and J gave up 10 bases; unmatched junction bases: 8. Germline V gives CDR1 LNHDA, CDR2 SQIVND (reference sequence). The length of the CDR3 is 15 residues. The DNA for the CDR3 is TGTGCCAGTAGTATAGAGGGACAGGGGCCAGGCAGAGCTTTCTTT. It specifies CASSIEGQGPGRAFF. The variable domain in full, with the rest retrieved from reference TRBV19 and TRBJ1-1, is DGGITQSPKYLFRKEGQNVTLSCEQNLNHDAMYWYRQDPGQGLRLIYYSQIVNDFQKGDIAEGYSVSREKKESFPLTVTSAQKNPTAFYLCASSIEGQGPGRAFFGQGTRLTVV.

In nucleotides, the CDR3 is TGTGCCAGCAGCTTAAGTACAGGGCTGCCCGGGGAGCTGTTTTTT. Translated, it gives CASSLSTGLPGELFF. This chain uses TRBV13 with TRBJ2-2, with TRBD1 as a possible D gene (6 bases). Trimming shortened V by 2 bases and J by 6 bases, and 13 bases separated the two germline ends. Germline CDR1 and CDR2: PRHDT and FYEKMQ (reference sequence). The CDR3 loop spans 15 amino acids.

This clone showed up just a few times. The chain combines TRBV4-1 with TRBJ2-2; TRBD2 matches 12 bases. Looked up from germline, CDR1 is MGHRA and CDR2 is YSYEKL. The CDR3 runs to 16 residues. J gave up 6 bases and V 4 bases, and 6 bases lay outside the gene matches. The CDR3 DNA sequence: TGCGCCAGCAGCCGATCTAGCGGGAGGGCCTCCGGGGAGCTGTTTTTT. This sequence encodes CASSRSSGRASGELFF.

V gene TRBV10-3 combines with J gene TRBJ2-5, with D possibly TRBD2 on 6 matching bases. The CDR3 extends over 12 amino acids. The germline V and J ends were trimmed by 8 bases and 4 bases, with 11 bases remaining between them. Germline CDR1 reads ENHRY; CDR2 reads SYGVKD. The CDR3 spells CAIATSSETQYF. DNA of the CDR3: TGTGCCATCGCGACTAGTTCAGAGACCCAGTACTTC.

The V gene is TRBV7-9, the J gene TRBJ2-1; TRBD2 agrees at 10 bases. This CDR3 has 14 amino acids. V gave up 3 bases and J gave up 8 bases; unmatched junction bases: 4. Germline V gene data show CDR1 as SEHNR and CDR2 as FQNEAQ (reference sequence). Written as DNA, the CDR3 is TGTGCCAGCAGCTTCGGCACTAGCGGGGATGAGCAGTTCTTC. Translating it yields CASSFGTSGDEQFF.